One sample yielded the 3 T cell receptor beta chains listed below, sequenced in a study of OX40 agonist ivuxolimab in advanced cancers. The repertoire was sequenced with immunoSEQ multiplex PCR; TCRdb's copy has only in-frame clones and lacks some. The table includes 65,000 to 85,000 clones, 80% to 90% detected once. The sample in question was CD4+ or CD8+ T cells sorted from blood, obtained in a trial of the OX40 agonist ivuxolimab. The receptors derive from an adult with an advanced solid tumor such as melanoma, head and neck, liver or kidney cancer.

The rearrangement joins TRBV5-8 to TRBJ1-1, with D possibly TRBD1 on 5 matching bases. There are 14 residues in the CDR3. Germline V gives CDR1 SGHTS, CDR2 YDEGEE. The V end lost 3 bases, the J end lost 0 bases, and 9 bases lay between the germline ends. The CDR3 DNA sequence: TGTGCCAGCAGCTCGGGACGGTTGAACACTGAAGCTTTCTTT. Amino acid sequence: CASSSGRLNTEAFF. The variable domain in full, with the rest retrieved from reference TRBV5-8 and TRBJ1-1, is EAGVTQSPTHLIKTRGQQATLRCSPISGHTSVYWYQQALGLGLQFLLWYDEGEERNRGNFPPRFSGRQFPNYSSELNVNALELEDSALYLCASSSGRLNTEAFFGQGTRLTVV.

V is TRBV28 and J is TRBJ1-2, with 8 positions matching TRBD1. The CDR3 spans 13 residues. From germline, CDR1 is MDHEN and CDR2 SYDVKM. The trim removed 8 bases at V and 7 bases at J, leaving 9 bases unmatched. DNA of the CDR3: TGTGCCAGCGGAATATTGACAGGGGCTGGCTACACCTTC. This gives the protein CASGILTGAGYTF.

This clone was observed once. The chain carries TRBV28 and TRBJ1-4, with D maybe TRBD1 (6 bases). The CDR3 length is 14 residues. Deletions cut 8 bases from V and 3 bases from J, with 13 bases between. Germline V gene data show CDR1 as MDHEN and CDR2 as SYDVKM. Here the CDR3 reads CASGPGTPNEKLFF. CDR3 DNA sequence: TGTGCCAGCGGACCCGGGACACCTAATGAAAAACTGTTTTTT.